This TCR beta chain derives from a study of blood T cell repertoires in COVID-19. This clone has just one count. Sequencing was performed with immunoSEQ multiplex PCR; in TCRdb, only in-frame clones are kept and a portion is missing. The repertoire has almost 250,000 clones, about 89% of them found once; the top ten carry 3.5% to 4.5%. The germline V gene encodes CDR1 SNHLY and CDR2 FYNNEI. The CDR3 contains 16 residues. The V end was cut by 2 bases, the J end by 10 bases, with 21 bases between. Clinical histories supplied by participants themselves formed the basis of cohort assignment. This clonotype was sampled from a woman in her twenties or thirties who had recovered from COVID-19. The specimen was PBMCs or T cells enriched from blood (not recorded which). This sequence joins TRBV2 and TRBJ1-5, with D perhaps TRBD1 (6 bases). CDR3 DNA: TGTGCCAGCAGTGAACCTCAGGGGCTCCGGGAAGGTCCCCAGCATTTT. Its protein is CASSEPQGLREGPQHF.